This T cell receptor beta chain is from a study of cytomegalovirus exposure and HLA in healthy donors. Findings and limits, study-wide: There were about 160 TCR beta chains listed as cytomegalovirus-associated.

The CDR3 is 14 residues long. Germline CDR1 is SEHNR and CDR2 is FQNEAQ (reference sequence). With 5 bases clipped from V and 3 bases from J, the junction kept 6 bases outside the gene matches. 13 Jbeta primers and 60 Vbeta primers were used for the PCR. Per the original data handling: Later reanalysis found roughly 80 million unique TCR beta chains, roughly 10 million of them shared. Here immunoSEQ multiplex PCR was the method, and the copy in TCRdb shows in-frame clones only, minus some. V, J and clone size are those of that table, while D and trimming were read from the DNA. The data hold about 110,000 clones, with roughly 82% observed a single time. Only a few counts were recorded for this clone. What it binds is unknown.

The chain carries TRBV7-9 and TRBJ2-5, with 7 bases fitting TRBD2. The sample taken for sequencing was PBMCs. This clonotype was sampled from a male donor in good health and CMV-seropositive. CDR3 sequence: CASSRRTREETQYF. CDR3 coding DNA: TGTGCCAGCAGCCGAAGGACTAGGGAAGAGACCCAGTACTTC.